The following is a TCR beta chain sequence with its context. The target antigen is unknown. TCRdb's table, derived via immunoSEQ multiplex PCR, lists solely in-frame clones and lacks some. Counted here are about 130,000 clones, approximately 89% occurring once; the ten biggest clones make up around 3.3%. The data belong to a study of cytomegalovirus exposure and HLA in healthy donors. Whole-study findings and limits: Accounts indicate the classifier identified cytomegalovirus status with strong specificity and sensitivity.

This TCR was recovered from a man younger than 40 in good health and CMV-seronegative. The sequencing input was PBMCs.

This CDR3 is CASSPRWGVLTNEKLFF. The CDR3 nucleotides are TGCGCCAGCAGCCCAAGATGGGGGGTGTTGACTAATGAAAAACTGTTTTTT. The chain joins TRBV4-1 to TRBJ1-4; D may be TRBD1 (5 bases). The CDR3 length is 17 residues. The V end was cut by 4 bases, the J end by 2 bases, with 17 bases between. Germline V CDR1 and CDR2: MGHRA, YSYEKL.